A single sample is the source of the 2 T cell receptor beta chains below, sequenced in a study of T-cell memory formation after mild COVID-19. TCRdb ran MiXCR on the 5' RACE reads and lists one entry per CDR3 protein. The sample gives about 35,000 distinct CDR3 sequences, around a fifth of which show up once; 1.5% is in the top ten. Sequenced: PBMCs or a T cell subset sorted from them (not recorded which). The receptors come from an adult who had mild COVID-19 (a few samples of this study predate the infection). Cell type and time point are not known.

This clonotype was found many times. The V gene is TRBV4-3, the J gene TRBJ2-2; D is unresolved. The germline V gene has CDR1 LGHNA and CDR2 YSLEER. CDR3 length equals 15 residues. Trimming pared 1 base from V and 0 bases from J, leaving 6 bases between. For the CDR3, the DNA is TGCGCCAGCAGCCAAGGGTCCGCGAACACCGGGGAGCTGTTTTTT. Encoded protein: CASSQGSANTGELFF.

The chain carries TRBV7-8 and TRBJ1-2; 11 nucleotides line up with TRBD1. The germline V gene encodes CDR1 SGHVS and CDR2 FQNEAQ. The V and J ends lost 7 bases and 3 bases, in that order; junction bases with no gene match: 10. This CDR3 comprises 16 residues. The CDR3 sequence is CASTKTGQGAHYGYTF. The CDR3 coding sequence is TGTGCCAGCACCAAGACAGGACAGGGGGCTCACTATGGCTACACCTTC.